Each of the 8 T cell receptor beta chains below was sequenced from the same sample in a study of cytotoxic CD8 clonotypes in ibrutinib-treated CLL. Some clones are missing from TCRdb's copy, which holds only in-frame ones; the method was immunoSEQ multiplex PCR. The data contain about 310,000 clones, about 80% of them singletons. Sequencing used PBMCs, obtained before ibrutinib treatment. The receptor set was obtained from a human donor with chronic lymphocytic leukemia.

CDR3 DNA: TGTGCCAGCACCCGACCGGGGTCAGGGCAGTACTTC. Its protein is CASTRPGSGQYF. The chain carries TRBV21-1 and TRBJ2-7; the D call of TRBD2 is as the table states it, not checked on the DNA. TRBV21-1 is given as a pseudogene. There are 12 residues in the CDR3.

The J gene is TRBJ2-1, the V gene TRBV4-2; D possibly uses TRBD1 or TRBD2 (6 bases each). Germline CDR1 and CDR2: LGHNA and YNFKEQ. The V end lost 5 bases, the J end lost 6 bases, and 23 bases lay between the germline ends. The CDR3 runs 17 residues. CDR3 DNA sequence: TGTGCCAGCAGCATCGCCCTTGGACAGCAGACTAGCAATGAGCAGTTCTTC. It is translated as CASSIALGQQTSNEQFF.

The chain links TRBV27 to TRBJ2-3; D gene unclear. V lost 3 bases to trimming and J lost 6 bases, with 10 bases between them. The CDR3 loop spans 13 amino acids. Germline V gene sequence: CDR1 MNHEY, CDR2 SMNVEV (reference sequence). The CDR3 nucleotides read TGTGCCAGCAGTTTGAGACAAATGGATACGCAGTATTTT. Amino acid sequence: CASSLRQMDTQYF.

The chain joins TRBV27 to TRBJ2-7, with 13 bases that match TRBD2. This CDR3 contains 15 residues. V lost 3 bases and J lost 2; bases outside the gene matches: 1. Germline values: CDR1 MNHEY, CDR2 SMNVEV (reference sequence). The CDR3 is CASSFGLAGAYEQYF. The CDR3 DNA sequence: TGTGCCAGCAGTTTTGGACTAGCGGGAGCCTACGAGCAGTACTTC.

J is TRBJ1-5 and V is TRBV15; no clear D gene. This CDR3 contains 13 residues. The germline CDR1 and CDR2 sequences are LNHNV and YYDKDF (reference sequence). Trimming took off 0 bases at V and 6 bases at J, with 6 bases between the two ends. Here the CDR3 DNA reads TGTGCCACCAGCAGAGATCCACGTCAGCCCCAGCATTTT. It specifies CATSRDPRQPQHF.

The chain joins TRBV4-1 to TRBJ2-1; tentative D call: TRBD1 (6 bases). The CDR3 extends over 18 amino acids. Germline assignment: CDR1 MGHRA and CDR2 YSYEKL. V was cut by 3 bases and J by 8 bases, with 26 bases left in between. CDR3 bases: TGCGCCAGCAGCCACCCCCCATCCGGGACACGCACTGGGGATGAGCAGTTCTTC. It is translated as CASSHPPSGTRTGDEQFF.

This clone was found once. V usage is TRBV15 and J usage is TRBJ1-1; 11 positions match TRBD1. Losses at the gene ends were 1 base for V and 5 bases for J; bases not matched to a gene: 3. The CDR3 is 15 amino acids. Looked up from germline, CDR1 is LNHNV and CDR2 is YYDKDF (reference sequence). CDR3 DNA sequence: TGTGCCACCAGCAGAGGGACAGGGGGCTTAACTGAAGCTTTCTTT. The encoded protein is CATSRGTGGLTEAFF.

V and J are TRBV28 and TRBJ1-1; D gene unclear. CDR1 MDHEN and CDR2 SYDVKM come from the germline V gene. This CDR3 is 12 amino acids long. V was trimmed by 5 bases and J by 4 bases, leaving 8 bases between them. The CDR3 DNA reads TGTGCCAGCAGTCTCGAGACCACTGAAGCTTTCTTT. This gives the protein CASSLETTEAFF.